This section outlines one T cell receptor beta chain sequence together with its context. Its antigen is undetermined. The data were obtained in a study of T cell responses to AZD1222 COVID-19 vaccine. Regarding the study as a whole: Across the whole spike, CD4 TCRs peaked at regions 160-218 and 743-854. Baseline serostatus was positive in only six AZD1222 recipients. Unmutated variant regions are reportedly the target of nearly half of TCRs that are spike-specific.

This CDR3 has 16 amino acids. V lost 6 bases and J lost 4, with 21 bases in between. Germline V gene lookup returns CDR1 SNHLY and CDR2 FYNNEI. Assay used: immunoSEQ multiplex PCR; TCRdb lists only in-frame clones, some missing. The repertoire consists of some 140,000 clones, with roughly 85% occurring once and the leading ten covering more than 7.5%. The sequence was collected from an adult who received the MenACWY meningococcal vaccine as a control. The chain combines TRBV2 with TRBJ1-1; no clear D gene. This specimen was peripheral blood, taken 28 days after the second dose of the MenACWY control vaccine. The CDR3 bases are TGTGCCAGCAGCGGCGGTCCAGGCAGAGGAGGCACTGAAGCTTTCTTT. It codes for CASSGGPGRGGTEAFF.